Listed below are T cell receptor beta chains from one sample, sequenced in a study of T cells in Graves' hyperthyroidism and ophthalmopathy. A single record per CDR3 protein comes from TCRdb applying MiXCR to the multiplex PCR reads. The sample has more than 500,000 distinct CDR3 sequences, less than 15% seen once; the top ten hold roughly 14%. Sequencing input: blood. These receptors were obtained from a middle-aged woman with Graves' hyperthyroidism. The CDR3 runs from the conserved cysteine through the conserved F or W. D genes are given only for firm matches. Expanded clones are given a class, and other clones once, few, many or no size at all.

v_call	clone_size	d_call	j_call	cdr3_nt	cdr3_aa
TRBV13	few	TRBD2	TRBJ2-7	TGTGCCAGCAGCTTGCGGACTAGCGGGAGTATCGGGTCCTACGAGCAGTACTTC	CASSLRTSGSIGSYEQYF
TRBV28	many	TRBD1	TRBJ2-7	TGTGCCAGCAGTCCACGGACAGGGCCCAACGAGCAGTACTTC	CASSPRTGPNEQYF
TRBV5-1	few	TRBD2	TRBJ2-7	TGCGCCAGCAGCTTGGCCCCGGGACTAGCGGGAGCGTACGAGCAGTACTTC	CASSLAPGLAGAYEQYF
TRBV6-1	many	TRBD1	TRBJ2-7	TGTGCCAGCAGTTCCGCCGGACAGGGGTACGAGCAGTACTTC	CASSSAGQGYEQYF
TRBV20-1	-	TRBD1	TRBJ1-5	TGCAGTGCTAGAGATTGGGCAGGGGGAAGCAATCAGCCCCAGCATTTT	CSARDWAGGSNQPQHF
TRBV12-3/TRBV12-4	-	-	TRBJ2-6	TGTGCCAGCAGTCCCATTGTGGTCCCTCTCTCTGGGGCCAACGTCCTGACTTTC	CASSPIVVPLSGANVLTF
TRBV5-1	many	-	TRBJ1-1	TGCGCCAGCAGCTTGGGCCTCATGTCTGGCATGAACACTGAAGCTTTCTTT	CASSLGLMSGMNTEAFF
TRBV19	-	-	TRBJ2-7	TGTGCCAGTAGTGGCCGGGACGAAAACGACGAGCAGTACTTC	CASSGRDENDEQYF
TRBV2	few	-	TRBJ2-5	TGTGCCAAAGAGGGAGTTGGGTTGAACGGACAGAGCCAAGAGACCCAGTACTTC	CAKEGVGLNGQSQETQYF
TRBV10-3	few	-	TRBJ1-5	TGTGCCATCAGTAACAGGGCTGAGGGGCCCCAGCATTTT	CAISNRAEGPQHF
TRBV18	many	TRBD1	TRBJ1-1	TGTGCCAGCTCACCAAAACAGGGGGCGAACACTGAAGCTTTCTTT	CASSPKQGANTEAFF
TRBV6-1	-	-	TRBJ2-3	TGTGCCAGCAGTCCGCGGGGCCCCGGCACAGATACGCAGTATTTT	CASSPRGPGTDTQYF
TRBV27	many	TRBD1	TRBJ1-5	TGTGCCAGCAGTTCGACAGGGCCGGCTCAGCCCCAGCATTTT	CASSSTGPAQPQHF
TRBV28	many	TRBD1	TRBJ1-3	TGTGCCAGCAGTTACCTCGTGGGACAGGGGGCTTCTGGAAACACCATATATTTT	CASSYLVGQGASGNTIYF
TRBV6-1	many	-	TRBJ2-6	TGTGCCAGCATTTTTGCCCCGGGCCCTGGGGCCAACGTCCTGACTTTC	CASIFAPGPGANVLTF
TRBV7-6	few	-	TRBJ1-4	TGTGCCAGCAGCTTGGGGGGGGGATACAGTGAAAAACTGTTTTTT	CASSLGGGYSEKLFF
TRBV30	-	TRBD2	TRBJ2-5	TGTGCCTGGAGTGTAAGGACTAGCGGCGGGGAGACCCAGTACTTC	CAWSVRTSGGETQYF
TRBV5-5	many	TRBD1	TRBJ2-1	TGTGCCAGCAGCTCAACCCTTACAGGGGATCTGGACAATGAGCAGTTCTTC	CASSSTLTGDLDNEQFF
TRBV30	many	-	TRBJ2-2	TGTGCCTGGAGTTCTCCCAGGGGTGCCGGGGAGCTGTTTTTT	CAWSSPRGAGELFF
TRBV20-1	many	TRBD1	TRBJ1-1	TGCAGTGCTAGGAGACAGGGGAACACTGAAGCTTTCTTT	CSARRQGNTEAFF
TRBV28	-	TRBD2	TRBJ2-7	TGTGCCAGCAGTGTCACATCTAGCGGGACCTACGAGCAGTACTTC	CASSVTSSGTYEQYF
TRBV28	many	-	TRBJ2-2	TGTGCCAGCAGTTTAGGAGGCCGACATGCCAGACGGGAGCTGTTTTTT	CASSLGGRHARRELFF
TRBV28	-	-	TRBJ2-2	TGTGCCAGCAGTTTATGGGAGGACACCGGGGAGCTGTTTTTT	CASSLWEDTGELFF
TRBV13	few	TRBD1	TRBJ2-7	TGTGCCAGCAGCTTTTCCAGGGGGCTCTCCTACGAGCAGTACTTC	CASSFSRGLSYEQYF
TRBV5-1	many	TRBD1	TRBJ1-6	TGCGCCAGCAGCTCACTAGGGACAGGGAATAATTCACCCCTCCACTTT	CASSSLGTGNNSPLHF
TRBV10-2	many	-	TRBJ2-7	TGCGCCAGCAGAGCAGGGTCCGAGCAGTACTTC	CASRAGSEQYF
TRBV18	many	TRBD1	TRBJ2-3	TGTGCCAGCTCACTAACCGGGACAGGGTCAGATACGCAGTATTTT	CASSLTGTGSDTQYF
TRBV28	few	-	TRBJ1-4	TGTGCCAGCATGCGGCAGTTTAATGAAAAACTGTTTTTT	CASMRQFNEKLFF
TRBV28	many	TRBD2	TRBJ2-1	TGTGCCAGCAGTTTTCCGGCCAGCGGGAGGAATGAGCAGTTCTTC	CASSFPASGRNEQFF
TRBV25-1	once	-	TRBJ1-2	TGTGCCAGCTTTTTCGACAGTGGTGGAGGGGCTAACTATGGCTACACCTTC	CASFFDSGGGANYGYTF
TRBV18	many	-	TRBJ2-1	TGTGCCAGCTCGCCCGACTCGGAGACGTACAATGAGCAGTTCTTC	CASSPDSETYNEQFF
TRBV6-1	few	-	TRBJ1-2	TGTGCCAGCAGTGAGAGCGACAGGCCCTACTATGGCTACATCTTC	CASSESDRPYYGYIF
TRBV20-1	many	-	TRBJ1-1	TGCAGTGCTAGGGACCCAACACGCTTGAACACTGAAGCTTTCTTT	CSARDPTRLNTEAFF
TRBV24-1	few	TRBD2	TRBJ2-1	TGTGCCACCAGGGAGCGGGAGGACTCCTACAATGAGCAGTTCTTC	CATREREDSYNEQFF
TRBV10-3	many	TRBD1	TRBJ2-7	TGTGCCATCAGCGGACGGACAGGGGACTACGAGCAGTACTTC	CAISGRTGDYEQYF
TRBV11-2	many	-	TRBJ1-5	TGTGCCAGCAGCTTAGGGGGCGTATATAGCAATCAGCCCCAGCATTTT	CASSLGGVYSNQPQHF
TRBV6-1	-	-	TRBJ1-2	TGTGCCAGCAGCACCGCGAGGGGTGCCAACTATGGCTACACCTTC	CASSTARGANYGYTF
TRBV20-1	-	TRBD1	TRBJ1-6	TGCAGTGCTTATGGACAGGGTAGCTCACCCCTCCACTTT	CSAYGQGSSPLHF
TRBV9	-	TRBD2	TRBJ2-1	TGTGCCAGCAGCGTAGCTGGTGGACTAGCGACAGTCAATGAGCAGTTCTTC	CASSVAGGLATVNEQFF
TRBV30	few	TRBD1	TRBJ1-3	TGTGCCTGGGCTACAGGGGGATCTGGAAACACCATATATTTT	CAWATGGSGNTIYF
TRBV6-1	-	TRBD2	TRBJ2-3	TGTGCCAGCTCCTTTTCGGGAGGAGATACGCAGTATTTT	CASSFSGGDTQYF
TRBV6-1	-	-	TRBJ1-2	TGTGCCAGCAGTGGAGGACCCGACTATGGCTACACCTTC	CASSGGPDYGYTF
TRBV2	many	-	TRBJ2-7	TGTGCCAGCCTGGGTACTAGACTAGAGGGGCAGTACTTC	CASLGTRLEGQYF
TRBV6-1	few	TRBD1	TRBJ1-2	TGTGCCAGCAGCAAGGACAGGGGTAACTATGGCTACACCTTC	CASSKDRGNYGYTF
TRBV5-1	few	-	TRBJ2-1	TGCGCCAGCAGCTTTGGGTACAGGGAAAATGAGCAGTTCTTC	CASSFGYRENEQFF
TRBV5-1	many	-	TRBJ1-1	TGCGCCAGCAGCTTTTATGGGGGCGAGAGTACTGAAGCTTTCTTT	CASSFYGGESTEAFF
TRBV20-1	many	TRBD2	TRBJ2-3	TGCAGTGCCCCGATCCACGGGCTAGCGGGAGGGCAGGGAGATACGCAGTATTTT	CSAPIHGLAGGQGDTQYF
TRBV5-6	few	-	TRBJ2-2	TGTGCCAGCAGCCCAAATGGGGGAGTCGGCACCGGGGAGCTGTTTTTT	CASSPNGGVGTGELFF
TRBV19	few	TRBD1	TRBJ2-1	TGTGCCAGTAGTATGGACAGGGACCCTTACAATGAGCAGTTCTTC	CASSMDRDPYNEQFF
TRBV11-2	many	TRBD2	TRBJ2-2	TGTGCCAGCAGCCGGACTAGCGGGAGCGTCGGGGAGCTGTTTTTT	CASSRTSGSVGELFF
TRBV4-2	-	-	TRBJ2-7	TGTGCCAGCAGCCAAGATCAGGGACCGGGGGTAGCCTACGAGCAGTACTTC	CASSQDQGPGVAYEQYF
TRBV4-1	-	-	TRBJ1-5	TGCGCCAGCGCTAGGGGGGTGAGTCAGCCCCAGCATTTT	CASARGVSQPQHF
TRBV5-1	-	-	TRBJ1-2	TGCGCCAGCAGTAACCTGGAGGGTTTCGAAGGCTACACCTTC	CASSNLEGFEGYTF
TRBV19	few	TRBD1	TRBJ2-2	TGTGCCAGTAGTTACGGGACAGGGGCCCCCGGGGAGCTGTTTTTT	CASSYGTGAPGELFF
TRBV7-2	many	-	TRBJ2-3	TGTGCCAGCAGCTTAGGTACGCGGGATACGCAGTATTTT	CASSLGTRDTQYF
TRBV29-1	-	TRBD2	TRBJ2-1	TGCAGCATTGAGGGACTAGCGGGAGACGTTAGCTCCTACAATGAGCAGTTCTTC	CSIEGLAGDVSSYNEQFF
TRBV20-1	many	TRBD2	TRBJ2-5	TGCAGTGCTGTTCTAGCGGGAGTTACCGAGACCCAGTACTTC	CSAVLAGVTETQYF